This T cell receptor beta chain was obtained from a study of early T cells in non-severe SARS-CoV-2 infection. Study details: Bulk RNA isolated from unsorted whole blood underwent sequencing; chains were not paired.

This clonotype was recorded many times. What it recognizes is unknown. Germline values: CDR1 SGHKS, CDR2 YYEKEE (reference sequence). The CDR3 totals 15 residues. V was clipped by 4 bases and J by 6 bases, with 17 bases between them. Individual cDNA molecules received unique molecular identifiers. TCRdb redid the calling of the 5' RACE reads with MiXCR, one entry per CDR3 protein. The table has some 30,000 distinct CDR3 sequences, around 6.6% seen once; the top ten hold less than 3%. General study results and limits: Matches to VDJdb favored anti-spike CD8 responses and missed private and CD4 specificities.

Sequencing was carried out using whole blood. The V and J genes are TRBV5-5 and TRBJ1-5; D is possibly TRBD1 (5 bases). The sequence came from an adult who was a healthcare worker with PCR-confirmed SARS-CoV-2 infection or an uninfected control (not recorded which). The CDR3 DNA follows: TGTGCCAGCAGCATTCAGGGCTGGGGACTTCAGCCCCAGCATTTT. Its protein is CASSIQGWGLQPQHF.